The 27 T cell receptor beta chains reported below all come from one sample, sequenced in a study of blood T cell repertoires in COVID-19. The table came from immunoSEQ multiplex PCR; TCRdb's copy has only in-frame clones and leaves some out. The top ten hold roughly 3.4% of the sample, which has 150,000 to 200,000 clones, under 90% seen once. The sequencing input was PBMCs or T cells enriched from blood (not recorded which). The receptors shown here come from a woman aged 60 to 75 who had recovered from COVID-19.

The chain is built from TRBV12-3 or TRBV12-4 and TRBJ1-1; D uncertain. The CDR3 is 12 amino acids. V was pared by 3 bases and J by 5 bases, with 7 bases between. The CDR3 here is CASSFKPTEAFF. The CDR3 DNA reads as TGTGCCAGCAGTTTTAAGCCAACTGAAGCTTTCTTT.

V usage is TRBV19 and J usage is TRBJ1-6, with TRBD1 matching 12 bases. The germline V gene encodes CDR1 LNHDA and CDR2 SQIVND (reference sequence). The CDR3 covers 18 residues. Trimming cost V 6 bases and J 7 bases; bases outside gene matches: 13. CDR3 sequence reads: CASSKLPGQGAGNSPLHF. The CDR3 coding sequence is TGTGCCAGTAGCAAACTCCCGGGACAGGGGGCTGGGAATTCACCCCTCCACTTT.

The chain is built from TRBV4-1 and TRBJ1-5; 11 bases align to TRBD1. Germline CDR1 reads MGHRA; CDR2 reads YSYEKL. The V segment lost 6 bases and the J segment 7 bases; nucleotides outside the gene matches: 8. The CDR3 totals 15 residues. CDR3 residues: CASSSPGQGGQPQHF. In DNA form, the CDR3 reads TGCGCCAGCAGTAGTCCGGGACAGGGGGGACAGCCCCAGCATTTT.

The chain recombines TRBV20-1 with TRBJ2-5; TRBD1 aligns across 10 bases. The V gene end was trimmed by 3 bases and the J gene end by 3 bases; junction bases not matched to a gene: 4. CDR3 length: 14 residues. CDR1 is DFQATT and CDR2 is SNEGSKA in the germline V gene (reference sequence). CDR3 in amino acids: CSASKGQGKETQYF. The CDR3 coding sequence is TGCAGTGCTAGTAAGGGACAGGGGAAAGAGACCCAGTACTTC.

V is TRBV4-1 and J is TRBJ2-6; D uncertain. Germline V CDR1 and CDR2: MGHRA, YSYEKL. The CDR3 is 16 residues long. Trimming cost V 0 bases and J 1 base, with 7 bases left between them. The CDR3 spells CASSQDLSSGANVLTF. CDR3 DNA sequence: TGCGCCAGCAGCCAAGATCTAAGTTCTGGGGCCAACGTCCTGACTTTC.

CDR3: CASRTERTGAGANVLTF. In DNA form, the CDR3 reads TGTGCCAGTAGAACGGAAAGAACAGGGGCTGGGGCCAACGTCCTGACTTTC. The chain couples TRBV19 to TRBJ2-6; 7 bases match TRBD1. This CDR3 spans 17 amino acids. The J segment lost 2 bases and the V segment lost 6 bases, leaving 10 bases of the junction unmatched. The germline CDR1 and CDR2 sequences are LNHDA and SQIVND (reference sequence).

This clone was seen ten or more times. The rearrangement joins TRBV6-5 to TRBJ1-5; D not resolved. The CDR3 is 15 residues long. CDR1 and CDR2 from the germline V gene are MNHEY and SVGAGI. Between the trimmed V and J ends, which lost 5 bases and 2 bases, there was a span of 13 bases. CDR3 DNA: TGTGCCAGCAGTCCCTTCGCCCAGGGCAATCAGCCCCAGCATTTT. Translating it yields CASSPFAQGNQPQHF.

The chain's CDR3 is CASRTGPGANVLTF. For the CDR3, the DNA is TGTGCCAGCCGGACAGGGCCTGGGGCCAACGTCCTGACTTTC. The chain has TRBV7-3 and TRBJ2-6, with 8 bases matching TRBD1. The junction had 2 bases not matched to a gene; V was cut back by 8 bases and J by 2 bases. CDR1 and CDR2 (germline): SGHTA, FQGTGA. The CDR3 has 14 residues.

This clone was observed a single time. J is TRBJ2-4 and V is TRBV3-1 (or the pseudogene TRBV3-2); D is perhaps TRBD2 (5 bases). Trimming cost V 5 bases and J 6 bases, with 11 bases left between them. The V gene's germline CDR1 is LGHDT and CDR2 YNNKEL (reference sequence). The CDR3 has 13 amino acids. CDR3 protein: CASSVHGGNIQYF. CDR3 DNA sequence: TGTGCCAGCAGCGTACACGGAGGAAACATTCAGTACTTC.

CDR3 in DNA: TGTGCCAGCAAGACCGACAGGAACACTGAAGCTTTCTTT. Its protein product is CASKTDRNTEAFF. This chain connects TRBV12-3 or TRBV12-4 to TRBJ1-1, with TRBD1 as a possible D gene (5 bases). Trimming removed 7 bases at V and 1 base at J, with 10 bases between. This CDR3 is 13 amino acids long.

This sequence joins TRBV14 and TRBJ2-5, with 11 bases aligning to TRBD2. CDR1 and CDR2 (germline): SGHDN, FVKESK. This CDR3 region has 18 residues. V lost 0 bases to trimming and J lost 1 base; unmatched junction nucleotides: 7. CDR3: CASSQERIGLAGQETQYF. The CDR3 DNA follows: TGTGCCAGCAGCCAAGAAAGGATCGGACTAGCGGGCCAAGAGACCCAGTACTTC.

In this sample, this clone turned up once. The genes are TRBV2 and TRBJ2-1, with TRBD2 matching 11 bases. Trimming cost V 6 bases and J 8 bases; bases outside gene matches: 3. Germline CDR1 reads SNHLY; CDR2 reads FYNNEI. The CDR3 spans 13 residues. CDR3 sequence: CASRRTSGHEQFF. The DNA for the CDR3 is TGTGCCAGCAGGCGGACTAGCGGGCATGAGCAGTTCTTC.

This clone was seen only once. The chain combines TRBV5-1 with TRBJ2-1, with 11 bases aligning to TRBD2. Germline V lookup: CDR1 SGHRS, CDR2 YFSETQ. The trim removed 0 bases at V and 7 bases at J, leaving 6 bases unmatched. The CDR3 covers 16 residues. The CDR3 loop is CASSLVLAGGRNEQFF. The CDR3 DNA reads TGCGCCAGCAGCTTGGTTCTAGCGGGGGGACGTAATGAGCAGTTCTTC.

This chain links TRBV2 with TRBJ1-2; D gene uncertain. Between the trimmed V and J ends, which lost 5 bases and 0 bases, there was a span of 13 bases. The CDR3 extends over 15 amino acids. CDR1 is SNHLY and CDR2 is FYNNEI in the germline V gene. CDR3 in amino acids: CASSQLGFSNYGYTF. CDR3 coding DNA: TGTGCCAGCAGTCAACTAGGATTTTCTAACTATGGCTACACCTTC.

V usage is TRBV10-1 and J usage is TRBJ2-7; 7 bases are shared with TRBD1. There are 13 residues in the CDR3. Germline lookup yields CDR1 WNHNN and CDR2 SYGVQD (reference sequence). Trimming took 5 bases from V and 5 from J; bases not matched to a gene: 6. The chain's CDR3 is CASSLTGSHEQYF. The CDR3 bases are TGCGCCAGCAGTCTGACAGGGTCCCACGAGCAGTACTTC.

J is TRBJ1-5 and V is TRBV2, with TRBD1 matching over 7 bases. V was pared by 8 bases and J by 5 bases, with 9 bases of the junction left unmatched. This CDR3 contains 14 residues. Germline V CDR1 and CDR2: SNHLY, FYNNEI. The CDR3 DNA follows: TGTGCCAGCCAAGACAGGGCGTCGGATCAGCCCCAGCATTTT. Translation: CASQDRASDQPQHF.

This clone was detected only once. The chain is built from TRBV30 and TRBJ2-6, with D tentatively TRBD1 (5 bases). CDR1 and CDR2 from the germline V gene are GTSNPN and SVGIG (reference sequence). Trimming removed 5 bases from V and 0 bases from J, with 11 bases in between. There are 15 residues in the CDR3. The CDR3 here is CAWASDSSGANVLTF. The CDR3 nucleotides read TGTGCCTGGGCCAGCGACAGCTCTGGGGCCAACGTCCTGACTTTC.

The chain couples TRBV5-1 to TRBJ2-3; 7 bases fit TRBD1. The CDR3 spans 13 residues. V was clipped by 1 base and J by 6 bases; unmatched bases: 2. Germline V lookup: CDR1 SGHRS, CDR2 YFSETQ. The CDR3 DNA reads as TGCGCCAGCAGCTTGAAGGGGGCGGATACGCAGTATTTT. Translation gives CASSLKGADTQYF.

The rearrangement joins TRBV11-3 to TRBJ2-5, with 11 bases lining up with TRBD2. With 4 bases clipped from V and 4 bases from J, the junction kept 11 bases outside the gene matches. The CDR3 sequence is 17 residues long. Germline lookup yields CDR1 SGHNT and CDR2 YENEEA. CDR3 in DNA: TGTGCCAGCAGCTCTGGAGTTAGCGGGGGGGCCGGAGAGACCCAGTACTTC. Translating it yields CASSSGVSGGAGETQYF.

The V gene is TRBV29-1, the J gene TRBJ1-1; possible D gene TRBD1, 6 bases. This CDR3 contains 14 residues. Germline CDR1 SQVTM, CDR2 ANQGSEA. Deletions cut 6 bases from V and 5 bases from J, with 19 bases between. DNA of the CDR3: TGCAGCGTCACAACCCAGGGGCGAGGAACTGAAGCTTTCTTT. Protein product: CSVTTQGRGTEAFF. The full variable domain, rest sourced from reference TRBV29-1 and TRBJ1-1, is SAVISQKPSRDICQRGTSLTIQCQVDSQVTMMFWYRQQPGQSLTLIATANQGSEATYESGFVIDKFPISRPNLTFSTLTVSNMSPEDSSIYLCSVTTQGRGTEAFFGQGTRLTVV.

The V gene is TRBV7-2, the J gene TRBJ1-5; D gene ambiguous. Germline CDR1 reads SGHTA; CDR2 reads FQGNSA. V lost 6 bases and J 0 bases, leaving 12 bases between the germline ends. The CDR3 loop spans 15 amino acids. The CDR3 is CASSSGGLSNQPQHF. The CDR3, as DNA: TGTGCCAGCAGTTCGGGAGGGCTTAGCAATCAGCCCCAGCATTTT. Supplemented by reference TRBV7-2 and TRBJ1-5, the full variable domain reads GAGVSQSPSNKVTEKGKDVELRCDPISGHTALYWYRQSLGQGLEFLIYFQGNSAPDKSGLPSDRFSAERTGGSVSTLTIQRTQQEDSAVYLCASSSGGLSNQPQHFGDGTRLSIL.

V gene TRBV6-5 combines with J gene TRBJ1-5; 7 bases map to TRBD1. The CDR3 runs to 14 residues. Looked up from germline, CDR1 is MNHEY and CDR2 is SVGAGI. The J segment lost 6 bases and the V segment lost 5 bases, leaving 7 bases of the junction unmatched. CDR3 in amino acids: CASSTNRGGQPQHF. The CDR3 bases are TGTGCCAGCAGTACTAACAGGGGAGGTCAGCCCCAGCATTTT.

The DNA for the CDR3 is TGTGCCAGCAGACAGGGGGCGTACTATGGCTACACCTTC. Its protein is CASRQGAYYGYTF. This chain joins TRBV11-2 and TRBJ1-2; 9 positions agree with TRBD1. Germline V gene data show CDR1 as SGHAT and CDR2 as FQNNGV. The CDR3 is 13 residues long. Germline trimming cut 6 bases from V and 3 bases from J; bases unmatched to any gene: 2.

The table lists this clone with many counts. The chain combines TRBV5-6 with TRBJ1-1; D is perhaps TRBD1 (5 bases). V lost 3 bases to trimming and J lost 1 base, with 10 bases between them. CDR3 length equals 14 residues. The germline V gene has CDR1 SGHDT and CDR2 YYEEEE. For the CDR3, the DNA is TGTGCCAGCAGCTGGGGGGAGGCGAACACTGAAGCTTTCTTT. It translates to CASSWGEANTEAFF.

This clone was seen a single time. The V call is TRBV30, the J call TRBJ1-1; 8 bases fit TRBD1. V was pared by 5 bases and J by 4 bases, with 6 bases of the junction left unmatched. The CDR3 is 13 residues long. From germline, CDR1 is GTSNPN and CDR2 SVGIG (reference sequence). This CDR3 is CAWDRGGGTEAFF. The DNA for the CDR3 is TGTGCCTGGGACAGGGGAGGAGGCACTGAAGCTTTCTTT.

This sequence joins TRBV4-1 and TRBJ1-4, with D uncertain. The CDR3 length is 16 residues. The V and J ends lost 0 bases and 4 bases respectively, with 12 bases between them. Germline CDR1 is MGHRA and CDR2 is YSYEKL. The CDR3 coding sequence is TGCGCCAGCAGCCAAGAACGGGGAGAAATTAATGAAAAACTGTTTTTT. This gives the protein CASSQERGEINEKLFF.

For the CDR3, the DNA is TGTGCCAGCAGCTTGGGGGGCGGCAGCCCAGGTGAAAAACTGTTTTTT. Protein sequence: CASSLGGGSPGEKLFF. V gene TRBV5-4 combines with J gene TRBJ1-4; D is perhaps TRBD1 (5 bases). Trimming stripped 0 bases from V and 7 bases from J, with 16 bases between. Germline values: CDR1 SGHNT, CDR2 YYREEE (reference sequence). CDR3 length: 16 residues.